This T cell receptor beta chain was captured in a study of blood T cell repertoires in COVID-19. For the study at large: Acute and convalescent COVID-19 specimens originated in the United States, Italy and Spain. Sample material is recorded as cDNA or gDNA derived from T cells, B-cell-depleted T cells, or PBMCs.

This clone was counted once. As originally analysed: Amplification of reference gene primers provided the estimated nucleated cell counts. TCRdb keeps only in-frame clones here, not all; method: immunoSEQ multiplex PCR. V, J and clone size reflect that table, while D and trimming were determined from the DNA. The repertoire includes 120,000 to 150,000 clones, around 86% of them detected once, and about 4% sits in the top ten. The J segment lost 11 bases and the V segment lost 3 bases, leaving 10 bases of the junction unmatched. The CDR3 sequence is 15 residues long. Germline assignment: CDR1 MGHRA and CDR2 YSYEKL.

Sequenced: peripheral blood. The source of this sequence is a woman older than 75 with acute or convalescent COVID-19. V is TRBV4-1 and J is TRBJ1-1, with 12 positions matching TRBD1. The CDR3 sequence is CASSHPGQGALAAFF. The DNA for the CDR3 is TGCGCCAGCAGCCATCCGGGACAGGGGGCTCTGGCGGCTTTCTTT.